This record looks at one T cell receptor beta chain sequence and its context. Its antigen is currently unknown. The record originates from a study of CD8 T cells in ankylosing spondylitis. In TCRdb, the 5' RACE reads were re-called with MiXCR into one record per CDR3 protein. The sample consists of 350,000 to 450,000 distinct CDR3 sequences, 25% to 30% of them appearing once. Study-wide findings and caveats: Apparently characteristic of ankylosing spondylitis blood was a TCR beta motif (about eight highly homologous variants).

The origin of this receptor is a male donor with ankylosing spondylitis. Specimen: blood, either unsorted or a sorted T cell fraction (not recorded which).

The CDR3 sequence: CAWSAGSETQYF. The CDR3 DNA reads as TGTGCCTGGAGTGCGGGGTCAGAGACCCAGTACTTC. V usage is TRBV30 and J usage is TRBJ2-5, with D perhaps matching TRBD2 (5 bases). The CDR3 length is 12 residues. CDR1 is GTSNPN and CDR2 is SVGIG in the germline V gene (reference sequence). Trimming left V 1 base short and J 4 bases short, with 7 bases between.